A selection of T cell receptor beta chains follows, all from one sample in a study of molecular identifiers for immune sequencing clone quantification. MiXCR, run by TCRdb on the PCR reads, gives a single entry per CDR3 protein. The repertoire consists of about 510,000 distinct CDR3 sequences, with under 30% occurring once and the leading ten covering under 0.85%. Sequencing input: naive CD8+ T cells from blood, with Jurkat cell RNA spiked in. The source is a human donor in good health. Some libraries in this study had Jurkat cell RNA spiked in. Both conserved end residues are part of each CDR3. D genes are given only for firm matches. Clone size, where shown, is once, few, many, or a class for clones that have expanded.

d_call j_call clone_size v_call cdr3_nt cdr3_aa
- TRBJ1-1 many TRBV14 TGTGCCAGCAGCCAAGACCCGGGCACTGAAGCTTTCTTT CASSQDPGTEAFF
- TRBJ2-3 many TRBV14 TGTGCCAGCAGCCAACAACGTTTTCTCACAGATACGCAGTATTTT CASSQQRFLTDTQYF
- TRBJ2-3 few TRBV10-3 TGTGCCGTCCTAGGAAGCACAGATACGCAGTATTTT CAVLGSTDTQYF
TRBD2 TRBJ2-7 - TRBV20-1 TGCAGTGCTCGGTTTCGGGGACTAGCGGGAGGTTCCTGGAACTACGAGCAGTACTTC CSARFRGLAGGSWNYEQYF
- TRBJ1-1 - TRBV5-6 TGTGCCAGCAGCTTGGCCTTAGCACCCCTAGGGACTGAAGCTTTCTTT CASSLALAPLGTEAFF
TRBD2 TRBJ2-5 - TRBV19 TGTGCCAGTAGTACGGGACTAGCGGGAGGTGGAGAGACCCAGTACTTC CASSTGLAGGGETQYF
TRBD1 TRBJ2-1 few TRBV28 TGTGCCAGCAGCCGACAGGGGGCAAAGGATGAGCAGTTCTTC CASSRQGAKDEQFF
TRBD1 TRBJ2-5 many TRBV29-1 TGCAGCGTTGATCTGACAGGGCGGCCCCAAGAGACCCAGTACTTC CSVDLTGRPQETQYF
- TRBJ2-1 - TRBV7-3 TGTGCCAGCAGCTTGACCCCCATAGCGATGAGCTCCTACAATGAGCAGTTCTTC CASSLTPIAMSSYNEQFF
- TRBJ2-7 - TRBV2 TGTGCCAGCAGGAGTGAACGGCGGCCAGCCTACGAGCAGTACTTC CASRSERRPAYEQYF
TRBD1 TRBJ1-4 few TRBV5-3 TGTGCCAGCAGCGTTCAGGGGGGCCCGGCTAATGAAAAACTGTTTTTT CASSVQGGPANEKLFF
TRBD2 TRBJ2-2 few TRBV19 TGTGCCAGTGATAGCGGGAGATCTACCGGGGAGCTGTTTTTT CASDSGRSTGELFF
TRBD1 TRBJ2-7 few TRBV6-5 TGTGCCAGCAGTTACCGCTCGGACAGGGGACTAACCTACGAGCAGTACTTC CASSYRSDRGLTYEQYF
TRBD2 TRBJ2-5 - TRBV7-9 TGTGCCAGCAGCTTAGTCCTAGCGGGAGGGCCAATATACGAGCCCCAGTACTTC CASSLVLAGGPIYEPQYF
TRBD1 TRBJ2-2 many TRBV12-3/TRBV12-4 TGTGCCAGCAGTTTCGGGGACAGGGGATACACCGGGGAGCTGTTTTTT CASSFGDRGYTGELFF
TRBD1 TRBJ2-7 many TRBV7-9 TGTGCCAGCAGCCCCACTCGACAGGGAACCTACGAGCAGTACTTC CASSPTRQGTYEQYF
- TRBJ2-2 many TRBV7-9 TGTGCCAGCAGCTTAGTTGCTAGCTGGGTGCCCGGGGAGCTGTTTTTT CASSLVASWVPGELFF
TRBD2 TRBJ2-1 - TRBV27 TGTGCCAGCAGTACTCCGCTAGCGGGAGGGCCCCATGGGCAGTTCTTC CASSTPLAGGPHGQFF
- TRBJ1-4 few TRBV7-9 TGTGCCAGCACTACAGCCGCAACTAATGAAAAACTGTTTTTT CASTTAATNEKLFF
- TRBJ2-3 - TRBV7-2 TGTGCCAGCAGCTTAGTTGTGAGAGGGGGATCCACAGATACGCAGTATTTT CASSLVVRGGSTDTQYF
TRBD1 TRBJ1-5 - TRBV18 TGTGCCAGCTCACCGAGCGGACAGGGGGTACGGCAGCCCCAGCATTTT CASSPSGQGVRQPQHF
TRBD2 TRBJ2-3 once TRBV19 TGTGCCAGTAGCCTCAGCGGGAGTGGCGCAGATACGCAGTATTTT CASSLSGSGADTQYF
TRBD1 TRBJ2-5 - TRBV18 TGTGCCAGCTCACCAGAGACAGGGGTTGTTTGGGAGACCCAGTACTTC CASSPETGVVWETQYF
- TRBJ2-7 - TRBV2 TGTGCCAGCAGTGTAGGGCATAACCCCTACGAGCAGTACTTC CASSVGHNPYEQYF
- TRBJ2-3 - TRBV7-9 TGTGCCAGCAGCTCTCTGACGAGGAACACATATACGCAGTATTTT CASSSLTRNTYTQYF
- TRBJ2-7 - TRBV19 TGTGCCAGTAGAACTTCCTGGGACGGAATCGAGCAGTACTTC CASRTSWDGIEQYF
- TRBJ1-4 - TRBV7-6 TGTGCCAGCAGCTCCCCGGGGAACCCTGGAGAAAAACTGTTTTTT CASSSPGNPGEKLFF
- TRBJ1-1 few TRBV4-1 TGCGCCAGCAGCCAAGATATTGGCAGGGACACTGAAGCTTTCTTT CASSQDIGRDTEAFF
TRBD2 TRBJ2-7 few TRBV4-1 TGCGCCAGCAGCACCCCATTAGGGGCGGGAGCGCCCTACGAGCAGTACTTC CASSTPLGAGAPYEQYF
TRBD1 TRBJ1-5 few TRBV6-6 TGTGCCAGCAGTTTCGGACAGGGGGCGTCTCAGCCCCAGCATTTT CASSFGQGASQPQHF
- TRBJ2-3 - TRBV6-6 TGTGCCAGCATTAAGCGGAGTTTCACAGATACGCAGTATTTT CASIKRSFTDTQYF
- TRBJ2-3 many TRBV20-1 TGCAGTGCTAGGATTATGTTAGATACGCAGTATTTT CSARIMLDTQYF
- TRBJ1-1 few TRBV3-1 TGTGCCAGCAGCCAAGTGGTCAACATGAACACTGAAGCTTTCTTT CASSQVVNMNTEAFF
- TRBJ2-2 few TRBV27 TGTGCCAGCAGTTCGCGACTAACAGTTACCGGGGAGCTGTTTTTT CASSSRLTVTGELFF
TRBD2 TRBJ2-2 many TRBV29-1 TGCAGCGTTGCGGATAGCGGGAGGAACACCGGGGAGCTGTTTTTT CSVADSGRNTGELFF
- TRBJ2-3 few TRBV4-3 TGCGCCAGCAGCCAAGATCGCGCTACAGGAGATACGCAGTATTTT CASSQDRATGDTQYF
TRBD2 TRBJ2-7 - TRBV6-1 TGTGCCGGCAGTGAAATGTGGACTAGCGGGGGATACGAGCAGTACTTC CAGSEMWTSGGYEQYF